This is a list of T cell receptor beta chains from one sample in a study of cytomegalovirus exposure and HLA in healthy donors. The protocol was immunoSEQ multiplex PCR, while the TCRdb copy is restricted to in-frame clones and leaves out a portion. This table has 150,000 to 200,000 clones, approximately 85% appearing once. The sequencing input was PBMCs. The receptors shown here come from a woman younger than 35 in good health and CMV-seronegative. The CDR3 runs from the conserved cysteine through the conserved F or W.

j_call v_call cdr3_aa
TRBJ1-2 TRBV7-9 CASSLLSGVHGYTF
TRBJ2-3 TRBV7-9 CASSFLAGGPTDTQYF
TRBJ1-2 TRBV5-8 CASSQFFRTGGFYGYTF
TRBJ2-1 TRBV5-1 CASSPWTGGYNEQFF
TRBJ1-5 TRBV4-2 CASSQGQDRGISPQHF
TRBJ1-1 TRBV5-1 CASGYRVDTEAFF
TRBJ2-7 TRBV6-6 CASSYKAGGVDEQYF
TRBJ2-1 TRBV4-2 CASSQDGASGDPEQFF
TRBJ1-1 TRBV11-2 CASSLLTTGPNTEAFF
TRBJ2-5 TRBV4-2 CASSRGGPGQGLGAPGETQYF
TRBJ1-2 TRBV11-2 CASSLDRVNGYTF
TRBJ2-7 TRBV29-1 CSARGWQGYEQYF
TRBJ2-1 TRBV30 CAWSVPPSTSGGFNEQFF
TRBJ2-7 TRBV6-1 CASSGSGKHEQYF
TRBJ1-2 TRBV20-1 CSASGGYTF
TRBJ2-3 TRBV5-1 CASSLQGDTDTQYF
TRBJ2-7 TRBV10-3 CAIESSRGSYEQYF
TRBJ2-1 TRBV11-2 CASSQRLRTSGSRYEQFF
TRBJ2-5 TRBV7-8 CASSTSPGLAGKETQYF
TRBJ2-7 TRBV11-3 CASSLGGSYEQYF
TRBJ1-1 TRBV13 CASSLEIRDSRWDTEAFF
TRBJ1-1 TRBV19 CASHRADRNTEAFF